Below, 18 T cell receptor beta chains from the same sample are listed, as sequenced in a study of shared clonotypes between healthy human individuals. Libraries were prepared by immunoSEQ multiplex PCR; TCRdb keeps only in-frame clonotypes and omits some of them. Among about 1,500,000 clones listed, roughly 96% were seen once. The source material was naive CD4+ T cells sorted from blood. Subset defined: CD45RA+ positively selected. These receptor sequences come from a man aged 25-45 years in good health.

The genes are TRBV7-2 and TRBJ2-3, with D perhaps matching TRBD2 (6 bases). CDR1 and CDR2 (germline): SGHTA, FQGNSA. The CDR3 has 17 amino acids. Trimming pared 2 bases from V and 0 bases from J, leaving 15 bases between. CDR3 in DNA: TGTGCCAGCAGCTTACGAGTCGGCGGGATTAGCACAGATACGCAGTATTTT. Protein product: CASSLRVGGISTDTQYF.

The V call is TRBV5-8, the J call TRBJ1-5; D possibly corresponds to TRBD1 (5 bases). The CDR3 loop spans 17 amino acids. Trimming cost V 4 bases and J 0 bases, with 17 bases left between them. CDR1 is SGHTS and CDR2 is YDEGEE in the germline V gene. The CDR3 DNA is TGTGCCAGCAGCCTGCGACAGCTTGTTTATAGCAATCAGCCCCAGCATTTT. It translates to CASSLRQLVYSNQPQHF. Full variable domain (outside the CDR3, taken from reference TRBV5-8 and TRBJ1-5): EAGVTQSPTHLIKTRGQQATLRCSPISGHTSVYWYQQALGLGLQFLLWYDEGEERNRGNFPPRFSGRQFPNYSSELNVNALELEDSALYLCASSLRQLVYSNQPQHFGDGTRLSIL.

Concerning this clone: In the same sample, other DNA sequences code for this CDR3. The rearrangement joins TRBV27 to TRBJ2-7; possible D gene TRBD2, 5 bases. The germline CDR1 and CDR2 sequences are MNHEY and SMNVEV (reference sequence). The CDR3 spans 13 residues. V was trimmed by 4 bases and J by 3 bases, leaving 10 bases between them. The CDR3 region is CASSSSGSYEQYF. The CDR3 DNA reads TGTGCCAGCAGTTCCTCGGGGAGCTACGAGCAGTACTTC.

The J gene is TRBJ1-4, the V gene TRBV19, with D perhaps matching TRBD1 (6 bases). Between the trimmed V and J ends, which lost 0 bases and 7 bases, there was a span of 6 bases. The germline CDR1 and CDR2 sequences are LNHDA and SQIVND (reference sequence). The CDR3 loop spans 13 amino acids. DNA for the CDR3: TGTGCCAGTAGTATAGAAGGGGGTGAAAAACTGTTTTTT. It yields the protein CASSIEGGEKLFF. Filled out from reference TRBV19 and TRBJ1-4, the complete variable domain reads DGGITQSPKYLFRKEGQNVTLSCEQNLNHDAMYWYRQDPGQGLRLIYYSQIVNDFQKGDIAEGYSVSREKKESFPLTVTSAQKNPTAFYLCASSIEGGEKLFFGSGTQLSVL.

This sequence joins TRBV14 and TRBJ2-7; D gene ambiguous. V dropped 6 bases and J dropped 2 bases, with 14 bases sitting between them. The CDR3 contains 14 residues. Germline loops: CDR1 SGHDN, CDR2 FVKESK. In DNA form, the CDR3 reads TGTGCCAGCAGTAGAGAGCATCTTACCTACGAGCAGTACTTC. The encoded protein is CASSREHLTYEQYF.

The CDR3 loop is CASSQRQGYEQYF. The CDR3 coding sequence is TGTGCCAGCAGCCAAAGACAGGGTTACGAGCAGTACTTC. This chain uses TRBV11-3 with TRBJ2-7, with 7 positions matching TRBD1. Germline CDR1 SGHNT, CDR2 YENEEA. CDR3 size: 13 residues. Trimming took 5 bases from V and 4 from J; bases not matched to a gene: 5.

The chain is built from TRBV7-4 and TRBJ1-3; TRBD1 matches at 7 bases. Looked up from germline, CDR1 is SGHVT and CDR2 is SQSDAQ. CDR3 length: 14 residues. V gave up 5 bases and J gave up 2 bases; unmatched junction bases: 3. CDR3 in DNA: TGTGCCAGCAGCCGACAGGGTACTGGAAACACCATATATTTT. Translation: CASSRQGTGNTIYF. The whole variable domain, filled in from reference TRBV7-4 and TRBJ1-3, reads GAGVSQSPRYKVAKRGRDVALRCDSISGHVTLYWYRQTLGQGSEVLTYSQSDAQRDKSGRPSGRFSAERPERSVSTLKIQRTEQGDSAVYLCASSRQGTGNTIYFGEGSWLTVV.

The J gene is TRBJ1-5, the V gene TRBV6-1, with D maybe TRBD1 (5 bases). V lost 6 bases and J lost 6, with 12 bases in between. CDR1 and CDR2 (germline): MNHNS, SASEGT. The CDR3 totals 13 residues. CDR3 residues: CASRGTIGQPQHF. The CDR3 coding sequence is TGTGCCAGCAGAGGGACCATCGGTCAGCCCCAGCATTTT.

This clone was seen more than once but under ten times. The chain links TRBV7-9 to TRBJ2-5; D ambiguous. The CDR3 runs to 13 residues. Germline CDR1 reads SEHNR; CDR2 reads FQNEAQ (reference sequence). V lost 8 bases to trimming and J lost 7 bases, with 17 bases between them. CDR3 region: CASLRSVRGTQYF. CDR3 nucleotide sequence: TGTGCCAGCCTGCGGTCCGTGAGAGGGACCCAGTACTTC.

The chain couples TRBV18 to TRBJ2-2; perhaps TRBD1 as D (5 bases). Per the germline V gene, CDR1 is KGHSH and CDR2 is LQKENI. The CDR3 has 15 amino acids. Trimming removed 2 bases at V and 5 bases at J, with 12 bases between. The CDR3 spells CASSPRGTATGELFF. The CDR3 DNA follows: TGTGCCAGCTCACCAAGGGGAACCGCGACCGGGGAGCTGTTTTTT. The full variable domain, completed using reference TRBV18 and TRBJ2-2, is NAGVMQNPRHLVRRRGQEARLRCSPMKGHSHVYWYRQLPEEGLKFMVYLQKENIIDESGMPKERFSAEFPKEGPSILRIQQVVRGDSAAYFCASSPRGTATGELFFGEGSRLTVL.

This clone came up once. Here the CDR3 reads CASSLAKYEQYF. The CDR3 coding sequence is TGTGCCAGCAGCTTGGCAAAGTACGAGCAGTACTTC. V gene TRBV7-9 combines with J gene TRBJ2-7, with no clear D. The CDR3 is 12 amino acids. Germline-derived CDR1 and CDR2 are SEHNR and FQNEAQ (reference sequence). V gave up 3 bases and J gave up 4 bases, with 7 bases separating them.

This clone was counted a single time. The same CDR3 also results from other DNA sequences found in this sample. The chain combines TRBV28 with TRBJ2-7; possibly TRBD2 for D (7 bases). CDR3 size: 13 residues. V was cut by 7 bases and J by 6 bases, with 16 bases left in between. The germline V gene encodes CDR1 MDHEN and CDR2 SYDVKM. The CDR3 protein is CASIEGGRGEQYF. The CDR3 DNA sequence: TGTGCCAGCATCGAGGGGGGGAGAGGCGAGCAGTACTTC. Complete variable domain (other parts from reference TRBV28 and TRBJ2-7): DVKVTQSSRYLVKRTGEKVFLECVQDMDHENMFWYRQDPGLGLRLIYFSYDVKMKEKGDIPEGYSVSREKKERFSLILESASTNQTSMYLCASIEGGRGEQYFGPGTRLTVT.

Worth noting for this clone: Germline is not matched at one junction end, which may reflect a read error. The J gene is TRBJ2-7, the V gene TRBV6-6; 7 bases line up with TRBD2. The V gene's germline CDR1 is MNHNY and CDR2 SVGAGI (reference sequence). The length of the CDR3 is 12 residues. The CDR3 DNA sequence: TGTGCCAGCGAAAGCGGGACTTACGGGCAGTACTTC. It yields the protein CASESGTYGQYF.

This rearrangement joins TRBV6-5 to TRBJ1-1; unclear D gene. Per the germline V gene, CDR1 is MNHEY and CDR2 is SVGAGI. The length of the CDR3 is 13 residues. V was shortened by 1 base and J by 2 bases, with 5 bases between the two germline ends. CDR3 amino acids: CASSYFQNTEAFF. The CDR3 DNA sequence: TGTGCCAGCAGTTACTTCCAAAACACTGAAGCTTTCTTT.

The chain recombines TRBV4-3 with TRBJ2-1; 9 nucleotides agree with TRBD2. The CDR3 runs to 20 residues. Germline V CDR1 and CDR2: LGHNA, YSLEER. The junction had 21 bases not matched to a gene; V was cut back by 4 bases and J by 5 bases. The chain's CDR3 is CASSRLPAASGMIRDNEQFF. Written as DNA, the CDR3 is TGCGCCAGCAGCCGCCTGCCGGCGGCTAGCGGGATGATACGGGACAATGAGCAGTTCTTC.

The rearrangement links TRBV11-2 to TRBJ2-7; a possible D gene is TRBD2 (5 bases). Trimming shortened V by 5 bases and J by 4 bases, and 21 bases separated the two germline ends. CDR3 length equals 16 residues. Looked up from germline, CDR1 is SGHAT and CDR2 is FQNNGV. CDR3 in amino acids: CASSPLFLGIGYEQYF. The CDR3 DNA reads as TGTGCCAGCAGCCCACTTTTTCTCGGGATTGGGTACGAGCAGTACTTC.

This chain joins TRBV7-2 and TRBJ1-5; D gene unclear. V was pared by 1 base and J by 11 bases, with 18 bases between. The CDR3 length is 15 residues. The germline gives CDR1 SGHTA, CDR2 FQGNSA. The CDR3 spells CASSLDRGESRSQHF. The CDR3 DNA is TGTGCCAGCAGCTTAGATCGGGGAGAATCGCGGTCCCAGCATTTT.

The chain uses TRBV20-1 and TRBJ1-1, with unresolved D. CDR3 length: 11 residues. The V gene lost 4 bases and the J gene lost 6 bases, with 9 bases spanning the gap. Germline V gene sequence: CDR1 DFQATT, CDR2 SNEGSKA (reference sequence). The CDR3 loop is CSATTPAEAFF. The CDR3 DNA is TGCAGTGCTACGACTCCCGCTGAAGCTTTCTTT.